Shown below are 24 T cell receptor beta chains from a single sample sequenced in a study of prognosis after radiotherapy for stage I lung cancer. Amplification of TCR beta CDR3 from genomic DNA used two-round multiplex PCR. Each TRBV and TRBJ gene had its own primer in the first PCR round. One entry per CDR3 protein, called by TCRdb with MiXCR from the multiplex PCR reads. The sample yields about 16,000 distinct CDR3 sequences, roughly 45% seen once. The starting material was PBMCs, obtained before or after stereotactic body radiation therapy (not recorded which). These receptors came from a donor over 45 with non-small cell lung cancer.

This clonotype was picked up many times. The chain has TRBV10-3 and TRBJ2-3; TRBD1 aligns across 10 bases. This CDR3 is 17 amino acids long. V lost 0 bases to trimming and J lost 1 base; unmatched junction nucleotides: 4. In germline, CDR1 is ENHRY, CDR2 SYGVKD. The CDR3 DNA reads as TGTGCCATCAGTGAGTCTCGGACAGGGGGAGGCACAGATACGCAGTATTTT. Its translation: CAISESRTGGGTDTQYF.

Worth noting for this clonotype: A read error likely explains this, since a far larger clone differs by one base. DNA for the CDR3: TGTGCCAGCAGCACCCACCGGGACATTGGATTTACCGGGGAGCTGTTTTTT. Protein product: CASSTHRDIGFTGELFF. The chain has TRBV5-1 and TRBJ2-2, with D tentatively TRBD1 (6 bases). The CDR3 sequence is 17 residues long. Germline V lookup: CDR1 SGHRS, CDR2 YFSETQ.

This clonotype was observed many times. This sequence joins TRBV4-1 and TRBJ2-5, with D possibly being TRBD2 (7 bases). CDR1 and CDR2 (germline): MGHRA, YSYEKL. There are 18 residues in the CDR3. The ends were cut back, 3 bases at V and 0 bases at J, with 20 bases in the middle. CDR3 DNA: TGCGCCAGCAGCCAGGGGGGCGGGAGACCTAAGTACCAAGAGACCCAGTACTTC. Translation gives CASSQGGGRPKYQETQYF.

This clonotype was found a few times. A far bigger clonotype differs at one base, so this is likely a read error. The gene calls are TRBV6-2 or TRBV6-3 and TRBJ1-2, with unresolved D. The CDR3 is 15 residues long. Germline V gene lookup returns CDR1 MNHEY and CDR2 SVGEGT. V dropped 5 bases and J dropped 4 bases, with 17 bases sitting between them. Here the CDR3 DNA reads TGTGCCAGCAGTGAATCGCGTGGCAGGATCTATGGCTACACCTTC. Its protein product is CASSESRGRIYGYTF.

As for this clonotype: One base away lies a much larger clone, so this may be a sequencing read error. J is TRBJ2-7 and V is TRBV4-1; the D gene is possibly TRBD2 (5 bases). Gene TRBJ2-5 matches the end of the DNA better, so the J call may be wrong. This CDR3 region has 18 residues. The germline V gene has CDR1 MGHRA and CDR2 YSYEKL. CDR3 region: CASSQDRLSGSSGETQYF. The CDR3 DNA reads TGCGCCAGCAGCCAAGATCGACTATCGGGGTCTTCTGGGGAGACCCAGTACTTC.

Concerning this clonotype itself: Given the absence of the conserved phenylalanine or tryptophan at the CDR3 end, a read error is likely. The chain combines TRBV30 with TRBJ1-2; D is possibly TRBD1 (6 bases). The V end lost 5 bases, the J end lost 2 bases, and 15 bases lay between the germline ends. CDR1 is GTSNPN, CDR2 SVGIG, per germline (reference sequence). This CDR3 spans 14 amino acids. CDR3 DNA sequence: TGTGCCTGGGGGACACGGGGTATGAACTATGGCTACACCTCC. It translates to CAWGTRGMNYGYTS.

This clonotype has a count of ten or more. This chain joins TRBV28 and TRBJ2-5; D uncertain. Trimming left V 4 bases short and J 4 bases short, with 1 base between. Germline loops: CDR1 MDHEN, CDR2 SYDVKM. The CDR3 is 10 amino acids. CDR3 sequence (DNA): TGTGCCAGCAGTTCAGAGACCCAGTACTTC. Encoded protein: CASSSETQYF.

This clonotype was observed at least ten times. In nucleotides, the CDR3 is TGTGCCAGCACCGGGAAGTACACCGGGGAGCTGTTTTTT. Translating it yields CASTGKYTGELFF. The chain carries TRBV2 and TRBJ2-2, with D perhaps matching TRBD2 (5 bases). V shed 7 bases and J shed 3 bases, with 9 bases lying between them. Germline V lookup: CDR1 SNHLY, CDR2 FYNNEI. The CDR3 is 13 amino acids. Using reference TRBV2 and TRBJ2-2 for the parts outside the CDR3, the full variable domain is EPEVTQTPSHQVTQMGQEVILRCVPISNHLYFYWYRQILGQKVEFLVSFYNNEISEKSEIFDDQFSVERPDGSNFTLKIRSTKLEDSAMYFCASTGKYTGELFFGEGSRLTVL.

V gene TRBV28 combines with J gene TRBJ1-4; 7 bases line up with TRBD1. V trimming: 5 bases; J trimming: 8 bases; junction bases outside the gene matches: 11. The germline gives CDR1 MDHEN, CDR2 SYDVKM. CDR3 length equals 15 residues. CDR3: CASSMGQSSWEKLFF. Here the CDR3 DNA reads TGTGCCAGCAGTATGGGACAGTCTTCTTGGGAAAAACTGTTTTTT. Variable domain in full (rest from reference TRBV28 and TRBJ1-4): DVKVTQSSRYLVKRTGEKVFLECVQDMDHENMFWYRQDPGLGLRLIYFSYDVKMKEKGDIPEGYSVSREKKERFSLILESASTNQTSMYLCASSMGQSSWEKLFFGSGTQLSVL.

The chain is built from TRBV7-8 and TRBJ1-3; weak D call: TRBD1 (6 bases). The CDR3 consists of 18 residues. V lost 1 base and J 0 bases, leaving 16 bases between the germline ends. Germline V CDR1 and CDR2: SGHVS, FQNEAQ. CDR3 region: CASSLGAQGIFSGNTIYF. The CDR3 DNA sequence: TGTGCCAGCAGCTTAGGGGCACAGGGTATTTTCTCTGGAAACACCATATATTTT.

V and J are TRBV19 and TRBJ1-2, with D hard to call. The CDR3 runs to 15 residues. Trimming cost V 6 bases and J 4 bases, with 18 bases left between them. From germline, CDR1 is LNHDA and CDR2 SQIVND (reference sequence). The CDR3 bases are TGTGCCAGTAGCGACGGACGGAACCAAGGCTATGGCTACACCTTC. Translated, it gives CASSDGRNQGYGYTF.

The sample holds one count of this clonotype. The chain has TRBV27 and TRBJ1-1; TRBD1 might be the D (5 bases). Germline CDR1 is MNHEY and CDR2 is SMNVEV (reference sequence). CDR3 length: 14 residues. V gave up 4 bases and J gave up 1 base, with 10 bases separating them. DNA of the CDR3: TGTGCCAGCAGTTCAGGGCTGGGGAACACTGAAGCTTTCTTT. This gives the protein CASSSGLGNTEAFF.

The chain links TRBV28 to TRBJ2-7; D is tentatively TRBD1 or TRBD2 (5 bases each). Germline V lookup: CDR1 MDHEN, CDR2 SYDVKM. This CDR3 has 18 amino acids. V was cut by 3 bases and J by 6 bases, with 27 bases left in between. Here the CDR3 reads CASSFWCVRDRAICEQYF. The CDR3 DNA follows: TGTGCCAGCAGTTTTTGGTGCGTCCGGGACCGGGCTATATGCGAGCAGTACTTC.

V is TRBV6-2 or TRBV6-3 and J is TRBJ1-2; the D gene is possibly TRBD1 (6 bases). V lost 5 bases and J 2 bases, leaving 15 bases between the germline ends. Germline CDR1 MNHEY, CDR2 SVGEGT. There are 15 residues in the CDR3. CDR3 amino acids: CASSTRQVGNYGYTF. In DNA form, the CDR3 reads TGTGCCAGCAGTACCCGACAGGTGGGGAACTATGGCTACACCTTC.

The chain links TRBV5-4 to TRBJ1-3; no reliable D call. The CDR3 contains 15 residues. From germline, CDR1 is SGHNT and CDR2 YYREEE (reference sequence). Trimming took 0 bases from V and 0 from J, leaving 7 bases between them. CDR3 sequence (DNA): TGTGCCAGCAGCTTGGGACAAAACTCTGGAAACACCATATATTTT. It specifies CASSLGQNSGNTIYF.

The count of this clonotype is one. The CDR3 spells CASSEQVFNSPLHF. In nucleotides, the CDR3 is TGTGCCAGTAGCGAACAGGTTTTCAATTCACCCCTCCACTTT. The J gene is TRBJ1-6, the V gene TRBV19; tentatively, D is TRBD1 (5 bases). Trimming removed 6 bases at V and 7 bases at J, with 13 bases between. Germline CDR1 LNHDA, CDR2 SQIVND (reference sequence). The CDR3 loop spans 14 amino acids.

In its sample, this clonotype was seen many times. The chain couples TRBV25-1 to TRBJ1-3, with 8 bases lining up with TRBD1. CDR3 length: 15 residues. Germline trimming cut 2 bases from V and 3 bases from J; bases unmatched to any gene: 3. Germline V lookup: CDR1 MGHDK, CDR2 SYGVNS. The CDR3 coding sequence is TGTGCCAGCAGTGAAAACAGGGGGGATGGAAACACCATATATTTT. This encodes CASSENRGDGNTIYF.

This clonotype was seen more than once but under ten times. The V and J genes are TRBV6-1 and TRBJ2-3; TRBD2 aligns across 10 bases. Germline CDR1 reads MNHNS; CDR2 reads SASEGT. V was pared by 10 bases and J by 6 bases, with 19 bases of the junction left unmatched. The CDR3 length is 17 residues. The CDR3 sequence: CAIPPQGTSARGDTQYF. In DNA, the CDR3 is TGTGCCATCCCCCCCCAGGGGACTAGCGCAAGGGGGGATACGCAGTATTTT.

In this sample, this clonotype turned up a few times. The junction shows a germline mismatch at one end, possibly a read error. This sequence joins TRBV15 and TRBJ1-5, with D maybe TRBD1 (6 bases). CDR1 is LNHNV, CDR2 YYDKDF, per germline (reference sequence). The CDR3 consists of 14 residues. CDR3 amino acids: CATSPGHGFQPQHF. CDR3 bases: TGTGCCACCAGCCCGGGACATGGATTTCAGCCCCAGCACTTT.

Remarks on this clonotype: This CDR3 fails to terminate in the conserved phenylalanine or tryptophan, so it likely reflects a read error. The chain carries TRBV20-1 and TRBJ1-2; D not certain. This CDR3 region has 13 residues. V was clipped by 1 base and J by 6 bases, with 12 bases between them. Germline loops: CDR1 DFQATT, CDR2 SNEGSKA (reference sequence). The CDR3 loop reads CSARGVGLHGYTI. Written as DNA, the CDR3 is TGCAGTGCTAGAGGCGTGGGGTTGCATGGCTACACCATC.

On this clonotype: Relative to the germline gene, one junction end is altered; a read error may explain this. V gene TRBV12-3 or TRBV12-4 combines with J gene TRBJ1-6; D call uncertain. This CDR3 region has 17 residues. CDR3 in amino acids: CVSSFGGFGYHNSPLHF. The CDR3 DNA follows: TGTGTCAGCAGTTTTGGAGGGTTCGGCTACCATAATTCACCCCTCCACTTT.

The V and J genes are TRBV20-1 and TRBJ1-2; D unresolved. The CDR3 is made up of 11 amino acids. Germline CDR1 DFQATT, CDR2 SNEGSKA (reference sequence). The germline V and J ends were trimmed by 1 base and 8 bases, with 8 bases remaining between them. CDR3 loop: CSARGGLGYTF. The CDR3 DNA follows: TGCAGTGCTAGAGGAGGGTTAGGCTACACCTTC.

V gene TRBV6-9 combines with J gene TRBJ1-5; D unclear. The germline V and J ends were trimmed by 1 base and 4 bases, with 8 bases remaining between them. The germline CDR1 and CDR2 sequences are MNHGY and SVAAGI. This CDR3 region has 14 residues. The CDR3 region is CASSYWESNQPQHF. CDR3 DNA sequence: TGTGCCAGCAGTTATTGGGAGTCGAATCAGCCCCAGCATTTT.

The chain uses TRBV6-2 or TRBV6-3 and TRBJ2-7; 7 bases fit TRBD1. Germline CDR1 and CDR2: MNHEY and SVGEGT. V dropped 7 bases and J dropped 1; count of bases not matched to a gene: 10. The CDR3 loop spans 15 amino acids. CDR3 DNA sequence: TGTGCCAGCATCCTTAAACAGGGGCCGTCCTACGAGCAGTACTTC. It is translated as CASILKQGPSYEQYF.